This T cell receptor (beta chain) was obtained from a study of siplizumab effects on memory and regulatory T cells. Method: immunoSEQ multiplex PCR; TCRdb's copy keeps in-frame clones and lacks some. Seen here are some 110,000 clones, 93% observed once, and the top ten hold about 0.62%. Study-wide results and limits: With siplizumab, mappable alloreactive CD4+ clones averaged 68.8% Treg-derived, versus around 28% in controls. Most proliferating CD4+ or CD8+ clones, roughly 75-95%, had no naive or memory assignment. Siplizumab produced a significant reduction in alloreactive sequences that were traceable to unstimulated CD4+ memory cells.

CDR1 and CDR2 (germline): SGHRS, YFSETQ. Trimming removed 2 bases from V and 4 bases from J; junction bases left unmatched: 3. The CDR3 loop spans 14 amino acids. As regards this clone: The antigen is undetermined.

The TCR comes from a human donor in good health. Source material: Tregs sorted from blood. J is TRBJ2-1 and V is TRBV5-1; TRBD2 matches at 7 bases. The CDR3 loop reads CASSFGGGYNEQFF. The CDR3 DNA reads TGCGCCAGCAGCTTCGGGGGAGGGTACAATGAGCAGTTCTTC.